These T cell receptor beta chains were read from a single sample in a study of cytomegalovirus exposure and HLA in healthy donors. Only in-frame clones appear in the TCRdb table, and some are missing; sequencing was by immunoSEQ multiplex PCR. Of some 330,000 clones in the sample, roughly 85% were seen once. Sequenced material: PBMCs. The source of these receptors is a woman between 18 and 29 years old in good health and CMV-seronegative. The CDR3 runs from the conserved cysteine through the conserved F or W. A D gene is named only where the DNA matches it firmly. The size entry is marked missing in some rows and otherwise reads once, few, many or a size class.

-,-,TRBJ1-2,TRBV4-1,CASSPEDSLNYGYTF,TGCGCCAGCAGCCCCGAGGACAGCCTTAACTATGGCTACACCTTC
-,few,TRBJ2-7,TRBV9,CASSVGEQTLGQYF,TGTGCCAGCAGCGTAGGAGAGCAAACCCTCGGGCAGTACTTC
TRBD2,-,TRBJ2-5,TRBV27,CASSPPGLAGETQYF,TGTGCCAGCAGTCCCCCGGGACTAGCGGGAGAGACCCAGTACTTC
-,-,TRBJ2-7,TRBV29-1,CSVEDRGNEQYF,TGCAGCGTTGAAGATCGAGGGAACGAGCAGTACTTC
TRBD2,-,TRBJ2-1,TRBV2,CASSGEEREDPNEQFF,TGTGCCAGCAGTGGAGAGGAGCGGGAGGATCCCAATGAGCAGTTCTTC
TRBD2,-,TRBJ2-1,TRBV7-8,CASSLDLAGVVNEQFF,TGTGCCAGCAGCTTGGACCTAGCGGGAGTGGTGAATGAGCAGTTCTTC
-,-,TRBJ2-7,TRBV29-1,CSVDVPGGAQYF,TGCAGCGTTGACGTCCCAGGTGGCGCGCAGTACTTC
-,-,TRBJ2-5,TRBV27,CASSLFRPGAPTQYF,TGTGCCAGCAGTTTATTTCGGCCAGGGGCCCCGACCCAGTACTTC
TRBD1,-,TRBJ2-5,TRBV7-9,CASSPLETGVETQYF,TGTGCCAGCAGCCCCTTGGAGACAGGGGTAGAGACCCAGTACTTC
TRBD1,-,TRBJ2-5,TRBV15,CATSRDKGQDGGEAQYF,TGTGCCACCAGCAGAGATAAGGGACAGGACGGGGGAGAGGCCCAGTACTTC
TRBD2,once,TRBJ2-1,TRBV25-1,CASSAIPGLAGINEQFF,TGTGCCAGCAGTGCTATCCCGGGACTAGCGGGGATCAATGAGCAGTTCTTC
TRBD2,-,TRBJ2-7,TRBV15,CATSSGLAAYYEQYF,TGTGCCACCAGCAGCGGACTAGCGGCCTACTACGAGCAGTACTTC
TRBD1,-,TRBJ1-1,TRBV28,CASSPWTGLMAEAFF,TGTGCCAGCAGTCCCTGGACAGGGTTAATGGCTGAAGCTTTCTTT
TRBD2,-,TRBJ2-1,TRBV11-2,CASSPRTSPYNEQFF,TGTGCCAGCAGCCCACGGACTAGCCCGTACAATGAGCAGTTCTTC
-,-,TRBJ2-4,TRBV27,CASRGITSGGGGHIQYF,TGTGCCAGCAGGGGAATAACTAGCGGAGGGGGCGGTCACATTCAGTACTTC
TRBD2,-,TRBJ2-1,TRBV15,CATSRDAGGPNEQFF,TGTGCCACCAGCAGAGATGCGGGAGGGCCTAATGAGCAGTTCTTC
-,few,TRBJ1-2,TRBV29-1,CSVAENNYGYTF,TGCAGCGTTGCGGAGAATAACTATGGCTACACCTTC
TRBD2,-,TRBJ2-5,TRBV7-2,CASSSRTSGRETQYF,TGTGCCAGCAGCTCCAGGACTAGCGGGCGAGAGACCCAGTACTTC
-,-,TRBJ1-2,TRBV30,CAWSGTENGYTF,TGTGCCTGGAGTGGGACAGAGAATGGCTACACCTTC
-,-,TRBJ1-5,TRBV27,CASSVQGGVNQPQHF,TGTGCCAGCAGTGTGCAGGGAGGGGTCAATCAGCCCCAGCATTTT
TRBD1,-,TRBJ2-5,TRBV27,CASSLRQGQETQYF,TGTGCCAGCAGTCTCCGACAGGGGCAAGAGACCCAGTACTTC
TRBD1,-,TRBJ2-5,TRBV14,CASRGTGRGQETQYF,TGTGCCAGCAGAGGGACAGGGCGCGGGCAGGAGACCCAGTACTTC
TRBD1,-,TRBJ1-1,TRBV6-5,CASSPGDRVNTEAFF,TGTGCCAGCAGCCCTGGGGACAGGGTCAACACTGAAGCTTTCTTT
-,-,TRBJ2-3,TRBV30,CAWSADTDTQYF,TGTGCCTGGAGTGCGGACACGGATACGCAGTATTTT
-,-,TRBJ1-3,TRBV6-5,CASSYVGGNTIYF,TGTGCCAGCAGTTATGTTGGCGGCAACACCATATATTTT
TRBD2,-,TRBJ2-5,TRBV4-2,CASSQVSAGVEETQYF,TGTGCCAGCAGCCAAGTCTCAGCGGGAGTTGAGGAGACCCAGTACTTC
-,once,TRBJ2-7,TRBV4-3,CASSQDRSNSYEQYF,TGCGCCAGCAGCCAAGATCGGAGCAACTCCTACGAGCAGTACTTC
-,-,TRBJ1-1,TRBV28,CASSLPGQFEAFF,TGTGCCAGCAGTTTACCCGGACAGTTTGAAGCTTTCTTT
TRBD2,once,TRBJ2-5,TRBV28,CASSFILAGQETQYF,TGTGCCAGCAGTTTTATACTAGCGGGCCAAGAGACCCAGTACTTC
TRBD2,-,TRBJ2-1,TRBV19,CASSTGLAGAVEQFF,TGTGCCAGTAGTACGGGACTAGCGGGAGCAGTTGAGCAGTTCTTC
TRBD1,once,TRBJ1-1,TRBV30,CAWSLDRGEAFF,TGTGCCTGGAGTTTGGACAGGGGTGAAGCTTTCTTT
TRBD2,-,TRBJ2-7,TRBV7-9,CASSLVGGLALYEQYF,TGTGCCAGCAGCTTAGTGGGCGGACTAGCTCTCTACGAGCAGTACTTC
TRBD2,-,TRBJ2-7,TRBV7-2,CASRELAASYEQYF,TGTGCCAGCAGAGAACTAGCGGCCTCCTACGAGCAGTACTTC
-,-,TRBJ2-1,TRBV18,CASSPLESSYNEQFF,TGTGCCAGCTCACCCCTTGAGAGCTCCTACAATGAGCAGTTCTTC
-,-,TRBJ2-7,TRBV29-1,CSAHKNYEQYF,TGCAGCGCCCACAAAAACTACGAGCAGTACTTC
-,few,TRBJ1-2,TRBV7-3,CASSLTSSYGYTF,TGTGCCAGCAGCTTGACTTCATCCTATGGCTACACCTTC